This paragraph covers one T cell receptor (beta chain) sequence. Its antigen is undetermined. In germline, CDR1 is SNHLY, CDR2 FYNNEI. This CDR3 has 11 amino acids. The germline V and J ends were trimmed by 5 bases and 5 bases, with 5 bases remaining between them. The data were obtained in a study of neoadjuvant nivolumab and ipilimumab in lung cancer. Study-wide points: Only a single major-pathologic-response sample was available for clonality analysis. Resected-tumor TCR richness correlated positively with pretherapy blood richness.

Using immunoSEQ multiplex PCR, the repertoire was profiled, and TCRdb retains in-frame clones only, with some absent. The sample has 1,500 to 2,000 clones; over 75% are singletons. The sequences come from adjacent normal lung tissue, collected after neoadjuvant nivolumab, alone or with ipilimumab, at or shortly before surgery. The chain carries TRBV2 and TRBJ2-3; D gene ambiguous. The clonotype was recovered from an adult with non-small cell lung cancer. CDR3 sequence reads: CASSLVDTQYF. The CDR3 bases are TGTGCCAGCAGTTTAGTAGATACGCAGTATTTT.